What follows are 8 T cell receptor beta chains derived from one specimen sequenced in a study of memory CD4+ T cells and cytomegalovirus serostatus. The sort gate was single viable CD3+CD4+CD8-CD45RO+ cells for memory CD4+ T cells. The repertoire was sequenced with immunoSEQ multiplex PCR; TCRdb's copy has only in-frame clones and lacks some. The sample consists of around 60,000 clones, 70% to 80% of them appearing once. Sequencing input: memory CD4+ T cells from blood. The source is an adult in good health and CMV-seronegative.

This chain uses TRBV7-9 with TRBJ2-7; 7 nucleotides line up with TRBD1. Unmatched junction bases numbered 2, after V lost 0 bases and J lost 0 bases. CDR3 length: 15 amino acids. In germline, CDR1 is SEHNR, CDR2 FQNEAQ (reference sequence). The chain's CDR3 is CASSLAAGGSYEQYF. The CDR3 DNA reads TGTGCCAGCAGCTTAGCGGCAGGGGGCTCCTACGAGCAGTACTTC.

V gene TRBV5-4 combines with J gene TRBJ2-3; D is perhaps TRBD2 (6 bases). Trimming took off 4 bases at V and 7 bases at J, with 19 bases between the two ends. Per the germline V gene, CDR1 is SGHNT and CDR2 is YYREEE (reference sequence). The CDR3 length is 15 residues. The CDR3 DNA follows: TGTGCCAGCAGCCCGCCGCTCGGGGACTTGCATACGCAGTATTTT. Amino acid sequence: CASSPPLGDLHTQYF.

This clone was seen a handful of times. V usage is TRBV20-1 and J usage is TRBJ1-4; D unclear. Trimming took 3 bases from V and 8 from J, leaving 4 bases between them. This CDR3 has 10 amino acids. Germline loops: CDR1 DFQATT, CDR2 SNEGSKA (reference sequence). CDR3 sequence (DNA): TGCAGTGCTAGTGGCGAAAAACTGTTTTTT. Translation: CSASGEKLFF.

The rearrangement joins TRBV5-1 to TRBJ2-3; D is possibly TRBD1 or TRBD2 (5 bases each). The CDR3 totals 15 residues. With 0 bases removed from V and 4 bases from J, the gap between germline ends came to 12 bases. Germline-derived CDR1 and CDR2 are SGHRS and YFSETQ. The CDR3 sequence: CASSLALGGADTQYF. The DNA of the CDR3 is TGCGCCAGCAGCTTGGCCCTTGGGGGTGCAGATACGCAGTATTTT.

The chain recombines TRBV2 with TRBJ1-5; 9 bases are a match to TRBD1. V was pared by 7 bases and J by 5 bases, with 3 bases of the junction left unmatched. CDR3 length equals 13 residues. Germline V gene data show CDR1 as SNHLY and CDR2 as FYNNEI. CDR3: CASMRTGDQPQHF. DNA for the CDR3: TGTGCCAGCATGCGGACAGGGGATCAGCCCCAGCATTTT.

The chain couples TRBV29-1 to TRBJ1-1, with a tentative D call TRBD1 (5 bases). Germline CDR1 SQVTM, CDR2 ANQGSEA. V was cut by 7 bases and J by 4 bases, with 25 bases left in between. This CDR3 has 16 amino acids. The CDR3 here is CSADVGGKSIVTEAFF. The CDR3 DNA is TGCAGCGCCGACGTGGGGGGTAAGAGTATCGTCACTGAAGCTTTCTTT.

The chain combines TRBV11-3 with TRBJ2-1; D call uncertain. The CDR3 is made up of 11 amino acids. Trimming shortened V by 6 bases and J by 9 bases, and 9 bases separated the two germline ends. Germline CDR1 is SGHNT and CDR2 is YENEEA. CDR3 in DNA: TGTGCCAGCAGGCACGAATTTGAGCAGTTCTTC. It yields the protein CASRHEFEQFF.

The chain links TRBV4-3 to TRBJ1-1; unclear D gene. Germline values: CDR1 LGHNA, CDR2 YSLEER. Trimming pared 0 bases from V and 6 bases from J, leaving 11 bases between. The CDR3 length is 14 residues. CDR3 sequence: CASSQDGRGAEAFF. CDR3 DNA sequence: TGCGCCAGCAGCCAAGATGGACGGGGTGCTGAAGCTTTCTTT.